The rows below give T cell receptor beta chains drawn from one sample of a study of technical replicates of blood from four donors. Method: immunoSEQ multiplex PCR; TCRdb's copy keeps in-frame clones and lacks some. Altogether about 44,000 clones are present, approximately 96% being singletons, with the ten largest covering roughly 0.35%. Sequences were obtained from T cells isolated from PBMCs. Source of these receptors: a human donor in good health. The CDR3 runs from the conserved cysteine through the conserved F or W. A D gene is named only where the DNA matches it firmly. Part of the rows lack a size; the others show once, few, many or a class for expanded clones.

cdr3_aa cdr3_nt j_call clone_size v_call d_call
CASSSPTHYEQYF TGCGCCAGCAGCTCACCGACACACTACGAGCAGTACTTC TRBJ2-7 once TRBV5-1 -
CASSLDGGRELFF TGTGCCAGCAGCTTAGATGGAGGCCGGGAGCTGTTTTTT TRBJ2-2 - TRBV11-3 -
CASSLDGISGANVLTF TGTGCCAGCAGCTTAGACGGTATCTCTGGGGCCAACGTCCTGACTTTC TRBJ2-6 once TRBV7-8 -
CASSLFRGVSTEAFF TGTGCCAGCAGTTTATTTCGGGGGGTGAGCACTGAAGCTTTCTTT TRBJ1-1 few TRBV28 -
CASSTGLAGTDTQYF TGTGCCAGCAGCACAGGACTAGCGGGCACAGATACGCAGTATTTT TRBJ2-3 - TRBV7-7 TRBD2
CASSLEVGSLAGRNIQYF TGTGCCAGCAGCTTAGAGGTGGGCTCCCTAGCGGGTCGAAACATTCAGTACTTC TRBJ2-4 - TRBV7-6 TRBD2
CASSARQEPNTEAFF TGTGCCAGTAGTGCAAGACAGGAACCGAACACTGAAGCTTTCTTT TRBJ1-1 - TRBV19 -
CASSYSLLEGGTEAFF TGTGCCAGCAGTTACTCATTGCTGGAGGGTGGTACTGAAGCTTTCTTT TRBJ1-1 - TRBV6-5 -
CASSFVETALTANEQFF TGTGCCAGCAGCTTTGTGGAGACTGCCCTGACTGCCAATGAGCAGTTCTTC TRBJ2-1 - TRBV13 -
CASSLVTGSGNEQFF TGTGCCAGCAGCTTAGTTACAGGGTCTGGGAATGAGCAGTTCTTC TRBJ2-1 - TRBV7-2 -
CAISEMTSGRDEQYF TGTGCCATCAGTGAGATGACTAGCGGGAGGGACGAGCAGTACTTC TRBJ2-7 - TRBV10-3 TRBD2
CAWSGNRDVHEQYF TGTGCCTGGAGCGGAAACAGGGATGTCCACGAGCAGTACTTC TRBJ2-7 - TRBV30 -
CASSLAGTSGGGATDTQYF TGTGCCAGCAGCTTAGCGGGGACTAGCGGGGGAGGGGCCACAGATACGCAGTATTTT TRBJ2-3 once TRBV11-2 TRBD2
CASSLTSQGGAFF TGTGCCAGCAGCTTAACTTCACAGGGTGGAGCTTTCTTT TRBJ1-1 - TRBV7-3 -
CASSLLSGADYGYTF TGTGCCAGCAGCCTACTATCAGGGGCCGACTATGGCTACACCTTC TRBJ1-2 once TRBV7-6 -
CALPGQGEPSGANVLTF TGTGCTCTGCCGGGCCAGGGGGAACCTTCTGGGGCCAACGTCCTGACTTTC TRBJ2-6 - TRBV9 TRBD1
CSTIRGFGYEQYF TGCAGCACTATTAGGGGGTTCGGGTACGAGCAGTACTTC TRBJ2-7 - TRBV29-1 -
CASTGLAPVYEQYF TGTGCCAGCACTGGACTAGCCCCTGTCTACGAGCAGTACTTC TRBJ2-7 - TRBV2 TRBD2
CASSPGRERRYGYTF TGTGCCAGCAGCCCCGGGAGGGAGCGTCGCTATGGCTACACCTTC TRBJ1-2 - TRBV6-5 -
CSVGPGGIEDTQYF TGCAGCGTTGGGCCAGGGGGCATTGAAGATACGCAGTATTTT TRBJ2-3 - TRBV29-1 TRBD1
CASRFGGGGYTF TGTGCCAGCAGGTTCGGGGGAGGTGGCTACACCTTC TRBJ1-2 - TRBV27 -
CASSRRGTSGSSSTDTQYF TGTGCCAGTAGTCGGAGGGGGACTAGCGGGAGTTCTAGCACAGATACGCAGTATTTT TRBJ2-3 few TRBV19 TRBD2
CASSQVGGKAFF TGCGCCAGCAGCCAAGTGGGGGGAAAAGCTTTCTTT TRBJ1-1 - TRBV4-3 -
CASSPYMNTEAFF TGTGCCAGCAGCCCATACATGAACACTGAAGCTTTCTTT TRBJ1-1 - TRBV7-3 -